The clone carrying this TCR beta chain appeared many times. Antigen: not known. The ends were cut back, 9 bases at V and 5 bases at J, with 8 bases in the middle. Germline CDR1 reads MDHEN; CDR2 reads SYDVKM. The CDR3 consists of 10 residues. The TCRbeta library was prepared with unique molecular identifiers. TCRdb ran MiXCR on the PCR reads and lists one entry per CDR3 protein. Of over 100,000 distinct CDR3 sequences listed, 4.5% to 7.5% are singletons. These data originate in a study of T-cell reconstitution after alpha-beta-depleted transplantation in children. The study's findings and limits: Reportedly, only several hundred clones from non-depleted graft cells drove alpha-beta T-cell counts at about two months.

The origin of this receptor is a female patient aged 2-15 years who had a stem cell transplant for Fanconi anemia, so the T cells may come from the graft donor. This rearrangement joins TRBV28 to TRBJ2-7, with D tentatively TRBD1 (6 bases). The sample was PBMCs, mostly from graft donor cells, taken 60 days after TCRalphabeta/CD19-depleted stem cell transplant. The CDR3 DNA sequence: TGTGCCAGACAGGGTGACGAGCAGTACTTC. Protein sequence: CARQGDEQYF.